The sequence of this T cell receptor beta chain was determined in a study of blood T cells in healthy people across ages. Russia was home to the donors, healthy Caucasian individuals aged about 6 to 100. Staff drew around 10 milliliters of peripheral blood from each donor. A second 7 to 11 cycle PCR used barcoded and J-beta primers. With 12 random nucleotides, a template-switch adaptor tagged each individual cDNA molecule. MiXCR was run by TCRdb on the 5' RACE reads, yielding one entry per CDR3 protein. The table includes roughly 1,300,000 distinct CDR3 sequences, approximately 63% detected once. Trimming took 5 bases from V and 10 from J; bases not matched to a gene: 9. CDR1 is SGHVS, CDR2 FQNEAQ, per germline. This CDR3 contains 15 residues.

The chain employs TRBV7-8 and TRBJ1-6; 9 nucleotides line up with TRBD1. This clonotype was obtained from a young man in good health. The specimen sequenced was blood. This CDR3 is CASSLQGQGASPLHF. As DNA, the CDR3 is TGTGCCAGCAGCCTACAGGGACAGGGAGCCTCACCCCTCCACTTT.